This T cell receptor (beta chain) was observed in a study of radiation and T cells in renal cell carcinoma. Data came from immunoSEQ multiplex PCR; TCRdb stores just in-frame clones and leaves some out. This sample carries about 130,000 clones, nearly 90% of them seen once, and the ten largest clones take about 11%. The germline V gene has CDR1 SNHLY and CDR2 FYNNEI. V shed 5 bases and J shed 4 bases, with 6 bases lying between them. CDR3 length: 11 amino acids. Documented time point: baseline pretreatment blood. Treatment meaning: 15 Gy SBRT to primary tumor, nephrectomy 4 weeks later. Blood was sampled at baseline, 2 weeks and 4 weeks after SBRT.

This TCR was sampled from a woman in her fifties or sixties with renal cell carcinoma. This rearrangement joins TRBV2 to TRBJ2-7, with D tentatively TRBD2 (5 bases). The input for sequencing was blood, taken from a patient whose treatment included radiotherapy and nephrectomy. CDR3 nucleotide sequence: TGTGCCAGCAGTCGGGGATACGAGCAGTACTTC. Its translation is CASSRGYEQYF.